This paragraph reports one TCR beta chain. Its antigen is as yet unknown. Repertoires were generated with immunoSEQ multiplex PCR, while TCRdb's copy carries only in-frame clones and drops some. The data contain 8,500 to 9,000 clones, less than 85% of them seen just once; the ten biggest clones take up 7.5% to 9%. The sample comes from a study of chemoradiotherapy in HPV16-positive cancers. Study overall: Candidate HPV-specific clones and shared TCR motifs came from a couple of HPV16-positive patients.

The CDR3 has 13 residues. Trimming removed 1 base from V and 6 bases from J, with 7 bases in between. CDR1 and CDR2 (germline): SGHTA, FQGNSA. Study-level points and caveats: HPV-specific T cells were functionally defined from only a couple of HPV16-positive patients. Non-HPV-specific T cells did not expand in tumors during treatment, whereas candidate HPV-specific clones and E7-related motifs did.

The rearrangement links TRBV7-2 to TRBJ2-1; D remains ambiguous. Sampling was performed from a patient who underwent chemoradiotherapy. This TCR was recovered from a human donor with HPV-associated anogenital cancer. For the CDR3, the DNA is TGTGCCAGCAGCTTAGGTTTCGGCAATGAGCAGTTCTTC. Protein product: CASSLGFGNEQFF.